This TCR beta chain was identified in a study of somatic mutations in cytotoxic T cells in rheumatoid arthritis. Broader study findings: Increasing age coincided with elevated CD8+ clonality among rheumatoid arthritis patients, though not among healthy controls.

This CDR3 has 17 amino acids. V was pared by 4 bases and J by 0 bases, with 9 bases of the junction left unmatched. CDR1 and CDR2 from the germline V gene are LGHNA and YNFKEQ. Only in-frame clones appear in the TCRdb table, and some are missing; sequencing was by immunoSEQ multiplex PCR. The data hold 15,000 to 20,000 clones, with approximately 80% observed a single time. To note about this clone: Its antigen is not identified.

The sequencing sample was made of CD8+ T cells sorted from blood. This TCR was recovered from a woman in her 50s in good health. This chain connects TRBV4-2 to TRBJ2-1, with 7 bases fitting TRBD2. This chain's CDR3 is CASSRELAESSYNEQFF. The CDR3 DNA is TGTGCCAGCAGCCGGGAGCTAGCGGAAAGCTCCTACAATGAGCAGTTCTTC.